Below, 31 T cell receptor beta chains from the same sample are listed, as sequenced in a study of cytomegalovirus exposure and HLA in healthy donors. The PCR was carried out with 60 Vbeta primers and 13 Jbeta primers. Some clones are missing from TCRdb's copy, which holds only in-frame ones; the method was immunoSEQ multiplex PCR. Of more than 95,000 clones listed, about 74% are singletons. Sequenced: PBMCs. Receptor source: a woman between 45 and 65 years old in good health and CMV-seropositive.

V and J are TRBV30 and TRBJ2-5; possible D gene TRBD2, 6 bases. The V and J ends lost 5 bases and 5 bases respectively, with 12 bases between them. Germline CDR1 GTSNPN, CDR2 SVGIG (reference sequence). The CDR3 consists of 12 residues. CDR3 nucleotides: TGTGCCTGGGACCCCCGGGGGGAGACCCAGTACTTC. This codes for CAWDPRGETQYF.

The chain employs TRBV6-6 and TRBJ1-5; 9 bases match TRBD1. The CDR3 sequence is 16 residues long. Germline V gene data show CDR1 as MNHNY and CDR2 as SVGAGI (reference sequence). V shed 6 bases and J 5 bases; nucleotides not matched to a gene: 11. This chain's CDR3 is CASRGQGRVGYQPQHF. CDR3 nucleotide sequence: TGTGCCAGCAGAGGACAGGGGCGGGTGGGTTATCAGCCCCAGCATTTT.

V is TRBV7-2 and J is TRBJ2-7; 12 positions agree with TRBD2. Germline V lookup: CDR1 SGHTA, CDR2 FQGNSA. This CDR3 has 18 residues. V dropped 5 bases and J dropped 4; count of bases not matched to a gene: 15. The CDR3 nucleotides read TGTGCCAGCAGCCGAACTAGCGGGGGGCCCTCTGGTCTGTACGAGCAGTACTTC. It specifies CASSRTSGGPSGLYEQYF.

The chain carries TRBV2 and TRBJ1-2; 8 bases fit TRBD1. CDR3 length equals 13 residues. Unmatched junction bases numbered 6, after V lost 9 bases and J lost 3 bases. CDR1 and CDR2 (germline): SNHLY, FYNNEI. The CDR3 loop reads CASGDRGDYGYTF. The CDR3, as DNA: TGTGCCAGTGGCGACAGGGGCGACTATGGCTACACCTTC.

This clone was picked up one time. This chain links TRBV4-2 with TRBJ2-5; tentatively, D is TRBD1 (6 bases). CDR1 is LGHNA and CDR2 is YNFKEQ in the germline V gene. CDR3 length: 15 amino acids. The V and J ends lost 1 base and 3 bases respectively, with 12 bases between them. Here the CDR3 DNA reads TGTGCCAGCAGCCAAGGGGCGGACAGCGAAGAGACCCAGTACTTC. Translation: CASSQGADSEETQYF.

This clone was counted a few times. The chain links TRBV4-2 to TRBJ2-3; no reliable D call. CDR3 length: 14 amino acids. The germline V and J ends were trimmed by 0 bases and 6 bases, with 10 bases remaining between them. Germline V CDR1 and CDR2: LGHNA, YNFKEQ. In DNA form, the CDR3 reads TGTGCCAGCAGCCAAGATACTGCGAAGGATACGCAGTATTTT. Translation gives CASSQDTAKDTQYF.

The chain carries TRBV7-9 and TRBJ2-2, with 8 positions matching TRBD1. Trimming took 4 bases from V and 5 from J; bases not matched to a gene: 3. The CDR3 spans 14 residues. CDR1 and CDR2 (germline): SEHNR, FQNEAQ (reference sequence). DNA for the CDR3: TGTGCCAGCAGCTCCGGGACAGGTACCGGGGAGCTGTTTTTT. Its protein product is CASSSGTGTGELFF. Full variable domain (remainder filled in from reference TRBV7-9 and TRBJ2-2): DTGVSQNPRHKITKRGQNVTFRCDPISEHNRLYWYRQTLGQGPEFLTYFQNEAQLEKSRLLSDRFSAERPKGSFSTLEIQRTEQGDSAMYLCASSSGTGTGELFFGEGSRLTVL.

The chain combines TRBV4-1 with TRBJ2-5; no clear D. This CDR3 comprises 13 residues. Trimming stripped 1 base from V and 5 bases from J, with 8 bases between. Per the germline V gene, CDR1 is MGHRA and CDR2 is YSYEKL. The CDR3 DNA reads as TGCGCCAGCAGCCAAGTTGTCGCGGAGACCCAGTACTTC. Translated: CASSQVVAETQYF.

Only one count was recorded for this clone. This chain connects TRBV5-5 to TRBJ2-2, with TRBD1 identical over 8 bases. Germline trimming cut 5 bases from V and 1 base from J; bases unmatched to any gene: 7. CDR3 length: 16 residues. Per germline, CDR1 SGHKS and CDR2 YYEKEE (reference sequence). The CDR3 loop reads CASSFFDRGNTGELFF. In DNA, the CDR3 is TGTGCCAGCAGTTTTTTCGACAGGGGGAACACCGGGGAGCTGTTTTTT.

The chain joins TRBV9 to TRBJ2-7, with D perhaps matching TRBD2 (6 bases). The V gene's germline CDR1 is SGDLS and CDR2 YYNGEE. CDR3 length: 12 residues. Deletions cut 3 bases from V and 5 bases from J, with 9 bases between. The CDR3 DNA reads TGTGCCAGCAGCGCCGGAGGGAACGAGCAGTACTTC. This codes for CASSAGGNEQYF.

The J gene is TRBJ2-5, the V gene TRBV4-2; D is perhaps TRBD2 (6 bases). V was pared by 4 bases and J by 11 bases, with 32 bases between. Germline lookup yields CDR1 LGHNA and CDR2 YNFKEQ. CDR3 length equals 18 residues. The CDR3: CASSLQYPRGSGSGEQYF. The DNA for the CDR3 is TGTGCCAGCAGCCTACAATACCCCCGGGGGAGTGGCTCGGGGGAGCAGTACTTC.

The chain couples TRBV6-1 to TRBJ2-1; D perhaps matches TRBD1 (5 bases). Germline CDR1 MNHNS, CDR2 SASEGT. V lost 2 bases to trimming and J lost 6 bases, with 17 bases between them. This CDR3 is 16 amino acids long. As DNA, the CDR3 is TGTGCCAGCAGTGAATGGGGCAGGAGCTCTGGCAATGAGCAGTTCTTC. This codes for CASSEWGRSSGNEQFF.

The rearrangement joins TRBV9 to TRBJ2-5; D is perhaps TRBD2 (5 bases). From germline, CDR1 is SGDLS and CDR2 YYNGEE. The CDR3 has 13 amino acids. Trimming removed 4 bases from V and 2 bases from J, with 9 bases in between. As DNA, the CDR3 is TGTGCCAGCAGCCGGACGGGGCAAGAGACCCAGTACTTC. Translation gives CASSRTGQETQYF.

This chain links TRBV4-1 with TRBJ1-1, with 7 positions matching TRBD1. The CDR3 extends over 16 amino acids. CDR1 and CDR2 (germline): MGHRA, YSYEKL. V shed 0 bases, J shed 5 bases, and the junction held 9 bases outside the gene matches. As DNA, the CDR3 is TGCGCCAGCAGCCAAGATGGGTTTGCAGGGGGGACTGAAGCTTTCTTT. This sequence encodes CASSQDGFAGGTEAFF.

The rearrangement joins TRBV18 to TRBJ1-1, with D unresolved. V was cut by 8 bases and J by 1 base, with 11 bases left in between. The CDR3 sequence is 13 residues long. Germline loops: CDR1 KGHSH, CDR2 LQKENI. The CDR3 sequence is CASRPGTNTEAFF. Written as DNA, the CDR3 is TGTGCCAGCCGCCCAGGAACGAACACTGAAGCTTTCTTT.

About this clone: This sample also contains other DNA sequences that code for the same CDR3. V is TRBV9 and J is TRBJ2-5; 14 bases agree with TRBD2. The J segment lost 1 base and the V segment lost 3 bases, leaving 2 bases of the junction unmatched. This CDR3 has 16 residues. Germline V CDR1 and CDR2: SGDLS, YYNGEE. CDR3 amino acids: CASSGGLAGGQETQYF. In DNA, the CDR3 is TGTGCCAGCAGCGGAGGACTAGCGGGGGGCCAAGAGACCCAGTACTTC.

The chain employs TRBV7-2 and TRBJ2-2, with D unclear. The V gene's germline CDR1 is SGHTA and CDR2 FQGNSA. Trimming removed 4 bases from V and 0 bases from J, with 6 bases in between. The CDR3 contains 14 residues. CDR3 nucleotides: TGTGCCAGCAGCTCTTTCGCGAACACCGGGGAGCTGTTTTTT. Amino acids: CASSSFANTGELFF.

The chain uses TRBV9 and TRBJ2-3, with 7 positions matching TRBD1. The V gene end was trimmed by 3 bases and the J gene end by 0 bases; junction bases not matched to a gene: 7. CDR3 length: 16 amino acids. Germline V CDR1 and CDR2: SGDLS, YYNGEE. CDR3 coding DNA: TGTGCCAGCAGCGCCCGTCCGGGACAGAGCACAGATACGCAGTATTTT. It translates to CASSARPGQSTDTQYF.

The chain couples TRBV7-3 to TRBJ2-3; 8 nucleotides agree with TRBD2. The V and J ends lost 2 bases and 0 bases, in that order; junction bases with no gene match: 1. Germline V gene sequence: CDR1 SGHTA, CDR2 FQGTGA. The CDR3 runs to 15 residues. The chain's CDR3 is CASSLRGGSTDTQYF. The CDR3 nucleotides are TGTGCCAGCAGCTTACGCGGGGGGAGCACAGATACGCAGTATTTT.

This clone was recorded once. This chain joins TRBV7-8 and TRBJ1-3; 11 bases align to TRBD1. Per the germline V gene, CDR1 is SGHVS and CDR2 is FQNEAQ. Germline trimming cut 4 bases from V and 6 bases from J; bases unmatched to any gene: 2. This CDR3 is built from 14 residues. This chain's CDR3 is CASSSGQGANTIYF. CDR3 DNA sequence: TGTGCCAGCAGCTCCGGACAGGGGGCAAACACCATATATTTT.

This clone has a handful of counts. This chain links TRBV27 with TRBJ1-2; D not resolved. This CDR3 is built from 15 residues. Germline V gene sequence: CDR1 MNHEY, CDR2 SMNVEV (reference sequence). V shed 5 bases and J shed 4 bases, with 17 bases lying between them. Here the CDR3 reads CASSPYETVPYGYTF. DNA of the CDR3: TGTGCCAGCAGTCCCTACGAAACAGTGCCCTATGGCTACACCTTC.

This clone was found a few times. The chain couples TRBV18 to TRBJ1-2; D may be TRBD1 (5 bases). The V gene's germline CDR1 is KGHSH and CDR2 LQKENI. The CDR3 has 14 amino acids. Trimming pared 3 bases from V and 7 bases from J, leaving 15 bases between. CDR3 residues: CASSPPGRSFGYTF. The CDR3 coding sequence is TGTGCCAGCTCACCTCCAGGGAGGTCCTTTGGCTACACCTTC.

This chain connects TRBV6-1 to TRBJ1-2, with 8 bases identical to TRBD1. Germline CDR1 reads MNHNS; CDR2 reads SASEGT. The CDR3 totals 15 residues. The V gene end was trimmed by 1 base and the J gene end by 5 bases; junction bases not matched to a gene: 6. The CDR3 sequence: CASSEVVGTGYGYTF. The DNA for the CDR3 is TGTGCCAGCAGTGAAGTGGTCGGGACAGGATATGGCTACACCTTC.

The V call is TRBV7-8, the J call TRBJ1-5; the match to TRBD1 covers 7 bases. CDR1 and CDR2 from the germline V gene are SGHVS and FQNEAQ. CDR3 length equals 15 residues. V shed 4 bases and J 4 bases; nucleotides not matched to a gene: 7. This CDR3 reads CASSSRDRANQPQHF. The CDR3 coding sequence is TGTGCCAGCAGCTCACGAGACAGGGCGAATCAGCCCCAGCATTTT.

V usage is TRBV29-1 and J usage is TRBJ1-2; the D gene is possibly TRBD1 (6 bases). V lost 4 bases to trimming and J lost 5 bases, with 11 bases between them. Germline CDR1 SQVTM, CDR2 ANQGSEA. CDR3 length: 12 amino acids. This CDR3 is CSVVRGAYGYTF. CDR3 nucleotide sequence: TGCAGCGTTGTGCGGGGGGCGTATGGCTACACCTTC.

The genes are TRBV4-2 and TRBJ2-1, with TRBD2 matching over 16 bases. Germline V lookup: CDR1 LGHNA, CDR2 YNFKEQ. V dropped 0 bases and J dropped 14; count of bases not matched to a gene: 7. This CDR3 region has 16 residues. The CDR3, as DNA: TGTGCCAGCAGCCAAGACTCGGGACTAGCGGGGGGGCAGGAGTTCTTC. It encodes CASSQDSGLAGGQEFF.

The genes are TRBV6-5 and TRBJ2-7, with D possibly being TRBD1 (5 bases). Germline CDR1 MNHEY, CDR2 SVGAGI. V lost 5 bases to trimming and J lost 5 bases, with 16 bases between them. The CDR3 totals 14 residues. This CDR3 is CASSPLGPPNEQYF. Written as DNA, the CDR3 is TGTGCCAGCAGTCCTCTGGGGCCCCCAAACGAGCAGTACTTC.

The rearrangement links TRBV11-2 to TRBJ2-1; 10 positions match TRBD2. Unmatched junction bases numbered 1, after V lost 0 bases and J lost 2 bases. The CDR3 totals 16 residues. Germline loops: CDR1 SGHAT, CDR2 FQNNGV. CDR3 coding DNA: TGTGCCAGCAGCTTAGACCTAGCGGGGGCCTACAATGAGCAGTTCTTC. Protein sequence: CASSLDLAGAYNEQFF.

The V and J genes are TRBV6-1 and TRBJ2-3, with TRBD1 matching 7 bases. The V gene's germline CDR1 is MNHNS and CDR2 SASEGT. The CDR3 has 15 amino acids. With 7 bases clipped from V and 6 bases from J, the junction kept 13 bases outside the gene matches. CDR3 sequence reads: CASKQQGLVLDTQYF. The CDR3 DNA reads TGTGCCAGCAAGCAACAGGGGTTAGTTCTCGATACGCAGTATTTT.

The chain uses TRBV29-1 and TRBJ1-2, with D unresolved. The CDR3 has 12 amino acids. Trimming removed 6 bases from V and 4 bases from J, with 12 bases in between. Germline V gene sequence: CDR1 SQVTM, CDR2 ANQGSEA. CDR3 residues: CSVELPTYGYTF. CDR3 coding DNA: TGCAGCGTCGAGTTACCCACCTATGGCTACACCTTC.

CDR3 DNA: TGTGCCAGCAGTGAATTAGCCTCGATCGGCTATGGCTACACCTTC. Translation: CASSELASIGYGYTF. This sequence joins TRBV25-1 and TRBJ1-2; D remains ambiguous. V was shortened by 1 base and J by 4 bases, with 13 bases between the two germline ends. This CDR3 has 15 amino acids. CDR1 MGHDK and CDR2 SYGVNS come from the germline V gene.